This entry features one T cell receptor (beta chain) sequence. These data come from a study of T cell repertoires in cytomegalovirus infection. Study summary: Public TCR beta signature analysis indicated the presence of both CMV infection and matching HLA type.

Germline lookup yields CDR1 SEHNR and CDR2 FQNEAQ (reference sequence). The CDR3 is made up of 11 amino acids. Trimming left V 5 bases short and J 11 bases short, with 12 bases between. TCRdb called the reads again in MiXCR, with one record for every CDR3 protein. The table has about 490,000 distinct CDR3 sequences, less than 30% seen once; the top ten hold 13%. The chain joins TRBV7-9 to TRBJ1-2; D is undetermined. The sample comprised PBMCs. The TCR comes from a human donor in good health (CMV status not recorded). Some clones in this sample may be carry-over from other donors' samples. In nucleotides, the CDR3 is TGTGCCAGCAGCGTGGGGAGGGCGTACACCTTC. It yields the protein CASSVGRAYTF.